The 3 T cell receptor beta chains given below trace back to one sample, sequenced in a study of shared clonotypes between healthy human individuals. Here immunoSEQ multiplex PCR was the method, and the copy in TCRdb shows in-frame clones only, minus some. In the table there are 2.3 million or so clones, 93% of which are singletons. Sequencing input: naive CD4+ T cells from PBMCs. Subset reported: CD45RA+ positively selected. The receptors here all came from a young man in good health. Some clones in this sample may be carry-over from other donors' samples.

The gene calls are TRBV30 and TRBJ2-7, with a tentative D call TRBD2 (5 bases). The CDR3 length is 15 residues. Trimming took 3 bases from V and 2 from J, leaving 17 bases between them. Germline assignment: CDR1 GTSNPN and CDR2 SVGIG (reference sequence). CDR3 sequence (DNA): TGTGCCTGGAGGACGGACTGGCCGACCCCCTACGAGCAGTACTTC. Translating it yields CAWRTDWPTPYEQYF.

The rearrangement joins TRBV28 to TRBJ2-4; D is unclear. Trimming removed 5 bases from V and 1 base from J, with 6 bases in between. CDR3 length equals 13 residues. Germline V gene lookup returns CDR1 MDHEN and CDR2 SYDVKM. CDR3 bases: TGTGCCAGCAGTCCGACGGCCAAAAACATTCAGTACTTC. Protein sequence: CASSPTAKNIQYF.

The V call is TRBV10-3, the J call TRBJ1-1; TRBD1 might be the D (5 bases). The germline gives CDR1 ENHRY, CDR2 SYGVKD. The CDR3 has 16 amino acids. The V gene lost 0 bases and the J gene lost 1 base, with 12 bases spanning the gap. The CDR3 DNA reads TGTGCCATCAGTGAGTCAGTGGGGGGAGGGAACACTGAAGCTTTCTTT. Its protein product is CAISESVGGGNTEAFF.